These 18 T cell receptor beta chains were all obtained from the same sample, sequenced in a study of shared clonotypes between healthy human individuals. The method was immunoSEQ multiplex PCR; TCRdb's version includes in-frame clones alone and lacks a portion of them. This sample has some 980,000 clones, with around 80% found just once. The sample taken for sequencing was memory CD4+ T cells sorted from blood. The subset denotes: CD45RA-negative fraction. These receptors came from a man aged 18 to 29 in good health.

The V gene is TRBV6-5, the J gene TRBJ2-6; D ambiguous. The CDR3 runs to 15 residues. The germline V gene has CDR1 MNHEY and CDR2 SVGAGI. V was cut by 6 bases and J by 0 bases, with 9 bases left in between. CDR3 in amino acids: CASRSMSSGANVLTF. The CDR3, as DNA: TGTGCCAGCAGAAGTATGAGCTCTGGGGCCAACGTCCTGACTTTC.

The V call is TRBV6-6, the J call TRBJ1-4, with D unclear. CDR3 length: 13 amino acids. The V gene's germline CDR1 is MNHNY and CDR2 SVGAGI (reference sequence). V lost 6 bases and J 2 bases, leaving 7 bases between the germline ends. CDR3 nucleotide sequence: TGTGCCAGCAGGGGCGACACTAATGAAAAACTGTTTTTT. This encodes CASRGDTNEKLFF.

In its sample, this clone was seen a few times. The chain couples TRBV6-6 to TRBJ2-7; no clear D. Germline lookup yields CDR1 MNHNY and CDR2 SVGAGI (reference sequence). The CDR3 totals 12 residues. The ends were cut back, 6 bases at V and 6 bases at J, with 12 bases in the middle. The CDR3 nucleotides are TGTGCCAGCAGCCCCACCGGATCCGAGCAGTACTTC. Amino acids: CASSPTGSEQYF.

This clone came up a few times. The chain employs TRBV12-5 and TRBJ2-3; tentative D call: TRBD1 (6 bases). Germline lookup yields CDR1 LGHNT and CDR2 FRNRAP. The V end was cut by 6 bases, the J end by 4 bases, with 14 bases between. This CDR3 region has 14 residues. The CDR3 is CASGTTTGPDTQYF. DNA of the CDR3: TGTGCTAGTGGCACGACCACAGGGCCAGATACGCAGTATTTT.

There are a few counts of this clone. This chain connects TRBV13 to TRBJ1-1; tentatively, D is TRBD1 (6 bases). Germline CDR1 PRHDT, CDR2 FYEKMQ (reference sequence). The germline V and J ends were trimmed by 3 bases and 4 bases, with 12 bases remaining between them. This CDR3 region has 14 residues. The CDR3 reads CASSFGGLGTEAFF. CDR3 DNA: TGTGCCAGCAGCTTTGGGGGCCTGGGCACTGAAGCTTTCTTT.

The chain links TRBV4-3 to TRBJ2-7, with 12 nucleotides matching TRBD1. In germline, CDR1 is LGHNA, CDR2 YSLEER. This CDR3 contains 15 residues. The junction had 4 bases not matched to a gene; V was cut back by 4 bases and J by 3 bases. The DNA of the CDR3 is TGCGCCAGCAGCCCCGGGACAGGGGGCCACTACGAGCAGTACTTC. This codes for CASSPGTGGHYEQYF.

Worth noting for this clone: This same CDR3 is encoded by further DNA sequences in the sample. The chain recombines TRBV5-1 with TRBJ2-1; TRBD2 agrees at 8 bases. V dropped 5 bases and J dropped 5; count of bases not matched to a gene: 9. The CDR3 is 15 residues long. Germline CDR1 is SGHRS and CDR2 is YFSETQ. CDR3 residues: CASSLSGSLNNEQFF. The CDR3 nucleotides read TGCGCCAGCAGTTTAAGCGGGAGTCTCAACAATGAGCAGTTCTTC.

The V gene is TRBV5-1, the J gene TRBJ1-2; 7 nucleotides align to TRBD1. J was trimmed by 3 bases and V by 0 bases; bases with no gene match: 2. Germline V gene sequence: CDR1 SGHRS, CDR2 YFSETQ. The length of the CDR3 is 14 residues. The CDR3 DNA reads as TGCGCCAGCAGCTTGGATGACAGGGACTATGGCTACACCTTC. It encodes CASSLDDRDYGYTF.

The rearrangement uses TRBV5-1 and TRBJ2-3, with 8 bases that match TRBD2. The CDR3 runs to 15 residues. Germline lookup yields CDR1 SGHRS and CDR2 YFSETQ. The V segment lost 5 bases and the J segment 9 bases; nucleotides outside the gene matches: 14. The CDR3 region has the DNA TGCGCCAGCAGTGACGGGGGGGCGGCCCCGAAAACGCAGTATTTT. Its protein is CASSDGGAAPKTQYF.

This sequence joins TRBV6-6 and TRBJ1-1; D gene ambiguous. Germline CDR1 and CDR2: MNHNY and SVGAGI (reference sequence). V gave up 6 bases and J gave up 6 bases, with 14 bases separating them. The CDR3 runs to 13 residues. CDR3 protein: CASRREWRAEAFF. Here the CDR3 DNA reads TGTGCCAGCAGAAGAGAGTGGAGGGCTGAAGCTTTCTTT.

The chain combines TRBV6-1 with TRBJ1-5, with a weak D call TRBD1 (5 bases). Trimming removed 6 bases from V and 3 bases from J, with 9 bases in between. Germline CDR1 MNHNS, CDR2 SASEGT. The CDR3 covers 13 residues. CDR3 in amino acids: CASRGTLNQPQHF. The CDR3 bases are TGTGCCAGCAGGGGGACTCTCAATCAGCCCCAGCATTTT.

CDR3 region: CASSSGPDTQYF. The DNA for the CDR3 is TGTGCCAGCAGTTCCGGACCAGATACGCAGTATTTT. The V call is TRBV28, the J call TRBJ2-3; D gene ambiguous. CDR3 length equals 12 residues. Germline assignment: CDR1 MDHEN and CDR2 SYDVKM. The V end was cut by 4 bases, the J end by 4 bases, with 6 bases between.

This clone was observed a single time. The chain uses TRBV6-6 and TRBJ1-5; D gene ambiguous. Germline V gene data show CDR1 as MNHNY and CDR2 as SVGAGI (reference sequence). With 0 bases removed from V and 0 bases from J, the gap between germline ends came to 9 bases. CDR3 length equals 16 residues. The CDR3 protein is CASSYSNVDSNQPQHF. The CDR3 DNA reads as TGTGCCAGCAGTTACTCGAATGTGGATAGCAATCAGCCCCAGCATTTT.

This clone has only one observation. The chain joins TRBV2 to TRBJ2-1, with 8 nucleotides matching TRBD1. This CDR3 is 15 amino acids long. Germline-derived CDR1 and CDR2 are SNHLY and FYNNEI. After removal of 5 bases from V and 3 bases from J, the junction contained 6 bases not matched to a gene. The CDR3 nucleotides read TGTGCCAGCAGTTCAGACAGGGGAGGCTACAATGAGCAGTTCTTC. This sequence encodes CASSSDRGGYNEQFF.

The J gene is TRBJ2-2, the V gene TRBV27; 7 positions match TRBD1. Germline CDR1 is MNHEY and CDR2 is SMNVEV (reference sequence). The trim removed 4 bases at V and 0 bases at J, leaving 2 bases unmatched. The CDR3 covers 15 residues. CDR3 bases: TGTGCCAGCAGTTCCAGGGGGACGAACACCGGGGAGCTGTTTTTT. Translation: CASSSRGTNTGELFF.

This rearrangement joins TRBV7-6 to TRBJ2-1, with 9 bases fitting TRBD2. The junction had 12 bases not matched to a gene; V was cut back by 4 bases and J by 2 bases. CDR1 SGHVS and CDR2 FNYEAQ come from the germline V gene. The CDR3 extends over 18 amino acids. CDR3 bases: TGTGCCAGCAGCTCCTGGGGTTCGCGGGAGGGGACCTACAATGAGCAGTTCTTC. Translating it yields CASSSWGSREGTYNEQFF.

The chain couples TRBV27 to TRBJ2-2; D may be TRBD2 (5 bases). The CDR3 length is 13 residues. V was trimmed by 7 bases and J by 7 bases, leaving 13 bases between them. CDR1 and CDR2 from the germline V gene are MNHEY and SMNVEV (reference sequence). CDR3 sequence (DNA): TGTGCCAGCACCGCCCCGGGGTTCGGGGAGCTGTTTTTT. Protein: CASTAPGFGELFF.

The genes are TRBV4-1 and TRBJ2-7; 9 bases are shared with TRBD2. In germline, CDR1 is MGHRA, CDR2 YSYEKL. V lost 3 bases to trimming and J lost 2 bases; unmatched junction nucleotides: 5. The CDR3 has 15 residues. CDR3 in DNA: TGCGCCAGCAGCCACAGACTAGCGGATCCCTACGAGCAGTACTTC. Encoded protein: CASSHRLADPYEQYF.